These 28 T cell receptor beta chains originate from one sample sequenced in a study of siplizumab effects on memory and regulatory T cells. Sequenced by immunoSEQ multiplex PCR; TCRdb stores in-frame clones only, minus some. Among around 86,000 clones, over 85% were seen once, and the ten largest hold around 0.3%. Sequenced input: non-Treg CD4+ T cells sorted from blood. These receptors all stem from a human donor in good health.

The chain recombines TRBV6-1 with TRBJ1-2; D remains unclear. The CDR3 is made up of 13 amino acids. From germline, CDR1 is MNHNS and CDR2 SASEGT. V was pared by 4 bases and J by 8 bases, with 14 bases between. The CDR3 reads CASSVGVLDGYTF. CDR3 sequence (DNA): TGTGCCAGCAGTGTTGGGGTTCTGGACGGCTACACCTTC.

The chain recombines TRBV5-1 with TRBJ2-7; the match to TRBD1 covers 7 bases. The junction had 7 bases not matched to a gene; V was cut back by 4 bases and J by 0 bases. In germline, CDR1 is SGHRS, CDR2 YFSETQ. There are 15 residues in the CDR3. CDR3 in DNA: TGCGCCAGCAGCACCGGGACAGTCTACTCCTACGAGCAGTACTTC. It yields the protein CASSTGTVYSYEQYF. The entire variable domain, with the rest obtained from reference TRBV5-1 and TRBJ2-7, is as follows: KAGVTQTPRYLIKTRGQQVTLSCSPISGHRSVSWYQQTPGQGLQFLFEYFSETQRNKGNFPGRFSGRQFSNSRSEMNVSTLELGDSALYLCASSTGTVYSYEQYFGPGTRLTVT.

The rearrangement links TRBV4-1 to TRBJ2-7, with 7 positions matching TRBD1. The germline CDR1 and CDR2 sequences are MGHRA and YSYEKL. There are 14 residues in the CDR3. V lost 1 base and J lost 5; bases outside the gene matches: 5. The CDR3 loop is CASSQVTGSNEQYF. DNA for the CDR3: TGCGCCAGCAGCCAAGTGACAGGGTCCAACGAGCAGTACTTC.

The J gene is TRBJ1-2, the V gene TRBV11-3; unclear D gene. CDR1 and CDR2 from the germline V gene are SGHNT and YENEEA. V was trimmed by 5 bases and J by 3 bases, leaving 7 bases between them. The CDR3 is 12 residues long. CDR3 protein: CASSIADYGYTF. For the CDR3, the DNA is TGTGCCAGCAGCATAGCCGACTATGGCTACACCTTC.

The chain recombines TRBV18 with TRBJ2-7, with TRBD1 matching over 7 bases. Germline assignment: CDR1 KGHSH and CDR2 LQKENI. V dropped 4 bases and J dropped 4; count of bases not matched to a gene: 4. The CDR3 length is 13 residues. The CDR3 DNA is TGTGCCAGCTCACGGGGACAGACTTACGAGCAGTACTTC. It translates to CASSRGQTYEQYF.

The J gene is TRBJ2-7, the V gene TRBV7-9; 10 positions match TRBD2. The J segment lost 4 bases and the V segment lost 5 bases, leaving 5 bases of the junction unmatched. The CDR3 has 14 residues. CDR1 and CDR2 from the germline V gene are SEHNR and FQNEAQ (reference sequence). As DNA, the CDR3 is TGTGCCAGCAGCCGGACTAGCGGAACTTACGAGCAGTACTTC. As protein: CASSRTSGTYEQYF.

This clone has just a few counts. The chain couples TRBV7-9 to TRBJ1-5, with 8 bases identical to TRBD1. CDR1 and CDR2 (germline): SEHNR, FQNEAQ (reference sequence). Trimming cost V 5 bases and J 5 bases; bases outside gene matches: 8. The CDR3 contains 15 residues. CDR3 sequence reads: CASSLGTGQHQPQHF. For the CDR3, the DNA is TGTGCCAGCAGCCTGGGGACAGGTCAGCATCAGCCCCAGCATTTT.

V gene TRBV5-1 combines with J gene TRBJ1-2, with no clear D. This CDR3 contains 13 residues. Trimming pared 0 bases from V and 5 bases from J, leaving 8 bases between. CDR1 SGHRS and CDR2 YFSETQ come from the germline V gene. The CDR3 DNA sequence: TGCGCCAGCAGCTTGGAAAACAGTTATGGCTACACCTTC. Translation: CASSLENSYGYTF.

This chain links TRBV20-1 with TRBJ1-1, with D maybe TRBD1 (6 bases). This CDR3 spans 11 amino acids. Germline CDR1 and CDR2: DFQATT and SNEGSKA (reference sequence). For the CDR3, the DNA is TGCAGCGGGACGAGGGGGACTGAAGCTTTCTTT. This codes for CSGTRGTEAFF.

CDR3 sequence (DNA): TGTGCCAGCAGCCACTTCGGGGCGGGGGCTTGGGAAAAACTGTTTTTT. Translation: CASSHFGAGAWEKLFF. The V call is TRBV14, the J call TRBJ1-4; D possibly corresponds to TRBD1 (6 bases). With 3 bases removed from V and 8 bases from J, the gap between germline ends came to 19 bases. Germline CDR1 is SGHDN and CDR2 is FVKESK. The CDR3 spans 16 residues. Drawing the rest from reference TRBV14 and TRBJ1-4, the complete variable domain is EAGVTQFPSHSVIEKGQTVTLRCDPISGHDNLYWYRRVMGKEIKFLLHFVKESKQDESGMPNNRFLAERTGGTYSTLKVQPAELEDSGVYFCASSHFGAGAWEKLFFGSGTQLSVL.

The chain links TRBV6-6 to TRBJ2-2; no clear D gene. Trimming stripped 8 bases from V and 6 bases from J, with 10 bases between. The length of the CDR3 is 12 residues. Germline V gene lookup returns CDR1 MNHNY and CDR2 SVGAGI (reference sequence). The CDR3 here is CASHYNAGELFF. CDR3 sequence (DNA): TGTGCCAGCCATTATAACGCCGGGGAGCTGTTTTTT.

The chain links TRBV10-3 to TRBJ1-2, with D unclear. V lost 2 bases, J lost 2 bases, and 3 bases lay in between. The CDR3 length is 12 residues. Germline values: CDR1 ENHRY, CDR2 SYGVKD. The CDR3, as DNA: TGTGCCATCAGTGAGGGGAACTATGGCTACACCTTC. This codes for CAISEGNYGYTF.

The V and J genes are TRBV30 and TRBJ2-7; TRBD1 matches 8 bases. Germline CDR1 reads GTSNPN; CDR2 reads SVGIG (reference sequence). V was pared by 7 bases and J by 5 bases, with 7 bases of the junction left unmatched. The CDR3 contains 12 residues. The CDR3 loop reads CALVTGVHEQYF. CDR3 DNA: TGTGCCTTGGTGACAGGGGTCCACGAGCAGTACTTC.

This chain uses TRBV18 with TRBJ2-1; D is ambiguous. The CDR3 covers 14 residues. Trimming left V 8 bases short and J 0 bases short, with 11 bases between. Germline CDR1 and CDR2: KGHSH and LQKENI. The CDR3 loop reads CASPSAVSYNEQFF. The CDR3 nucleotides are TGTGCCAGCCCAAGTGCGGTCTCCTACAATGAGCAGTTCTTC.

The chain is built from TRBV20-1 and TRBJ2-7; D might be TRBD2 (6 bases). Germline-derived CDR1 and CDR2 are DFQATT and SNEGSKA (reference sequence). This CDR3 region has 11 residues. V lost 5 bases to trimming and J lost 6 bases, with 11 bases between them. CDR3 residues: CSALTRAEQYF. For the CDR3, the DNA is TGCAGTGCTCTGACTAGGGCCGAGCAGTACTTC.

The chain joins TRBV4-1 to TRBJ1-6; TRBD1 might be the D (6 bases). This CDR3 comprises 17 residues. Trimming removed 0 bases at V and 9 bases at J, with 18 bases between. The V gene's germline CDR1 is MGHRA and CDR2 YSYEKL. The CDR3 DNA follows: TGCGCCAGCAGCCAAGAGGCAGGGGTCCCGGCTGGTTCACCCCTCCACTTT. Its translation is CASSQEAGVPAGSPLHF.

This chain links TRBV7-2 with TRBJ2-4; 7 nucleotides align to TRBD2. V lost 5 bases, J lost 0 bases, and 7 bases stayed unmatched. This CDR3 region has 16 residues. CDR1 is SGHTA, CDR2 FQGNSA, per germline. For the CDR3, the DNA is TGTGCCAGCAGCCCGGGACTAAGAATAGCCAAAAACATTCAGTACTTC. Its protein is CASSPGLRIAKNIQYF.

The CDR3 loop is CASSFRGNQETQYF. DNA of the CDR3: TGTGCCAGCAGCTTCCGAGGAAACCAAGAGACCCAGTACTTC. The chain uses TRBV11-2 and TRBJ2-5; D not resolved. CDR3 length equals 14 residues. Germline V gives CDR1 SGHAT, CDR2 FQNNGV. Trimming took off 3 bases at V and 0 bases at J, with 8 bases between the two ends.

This chain links TRBV11-3 with TRBJ2-5; tentatively, D is TRBD1 (6 bases). The CDR3 runs to 15 residues. In germline, CDR1 is SGHNT, CDR2 YENEEA. The V and J ends lost 5 bases and 5 bases respectively, with 18 bases between them. This CDR3 reads CASSPTGGEWETQYF. The CDR3 DNA is TGTGCCAGCAGCCCGACAGGAGGCGAGTGGGAGACCCAGTACTTC.

This chain's CDR3 is CASSIDGTKGQPQHF. The CDR3 DNA is TGTGCCAGTAGTATAGACGGGACCAAGGGTCAGCCCCAGCATTTT. The chain links TRBV19 to TRBJ1-5; tentative D call: TRBD1 (5 bases). Trimming shortened V by 0 bases and J by 6 bases, and 12 bases separated the two germline ends. The CDR3 extends over 15 amino acids. Germline assignment: CDR1 LNHDA and CDR2 SQIVND (reference sequence).

The V and J genes are TRBV5-1 and TRBJ2-4, with D possibly being TRBD1 or TRBD2 (6 bases each). Germline assignment: CDR1 SGHRS and CDR2 YFSETQ. The CDR3 runs to 17 residues. With 0 bases removed from V and 1 base from J, the gap between germline ends came to 14 bases. DNA for the CDR3: TGCGCCAGCAGCTTGGGAGTCGGGGGCAGTGCCAAAAACATTCAGTACTTC. The encoded protein is CASSLGVGGSAKNIQYF.

The chain links TRBV6-6 to TRBJ1-5, with 9 bases matching TRBD1. J gave up 5 bases and V 4 bases, and 3 bases lay outside the gene matches. In germline, CDR1 is MNHNY, CDR2 SVGAGI (reference sequence). This CDR3 is built from 14 residues. As DNA, the CDR3 is TGTGCCAGCAGTTGGGGACAGGGCGATCAGCCCCAGCATTTT. Protein: CASSWGQGDQPQHF.

The chain employs TRBV15 and TRBJ1-6; 9 positions match TRBD1. V was clipped by 1 base and J by 1 base; unmatched bases: 8. The CDR3 sequence is 19 residues long. Germline values: CDR1 LNHNV, CDR2 YYDKDF (reference sequence). DNA for the CDR3: TGTGCCACCAGCAGAGGACCGGGACAGGGAGGGTCCTATAATTCACCCCTCCACTTT. Its translation is CATSRGPGQGGSYNSPLHF. The variable domain in full, with the rest retrieved from reference TRBV15 and TRBJ1-6, is DAMVIQNPRYQVTQFGKPVTLSCSQTLNHNVMYWYQQKSSQAPKLLFHYYDKDFNNEADTPDNFQSRRPNTSFCFLDIRSPGLGDTAMYLCATSRGPGQGGSYNSPLHFGNGTRLTVT.

The chain carries TRBV6-6 and TRBJ2-7; tentatively, D is TRBD2 (5 bases). Per germline, CDR1 MNHNY and CDR2 SVGAGI (reference sequence). The length of the CDR3 is 14 residues. The germline V and J ends were trimmed by 7 bases and 0 bases, with 13 bases remaining between them. CDR3 coding DNA: TGTGCCAGCACCCACTCCGGGATCTCCTACGAGCAGTACTTC. Translated: CASTHSGISYEQYF.

The J gene is TRBJ2-3, the V gene TRBV4-1; the D is unclear. V was clipped by 0 bases and J by 0 bases, with 7 bases between them. This CDR3 has 15 residues. The germline gives CDR1 MGHRA, CDR2 YSYEKL. The CDR3 region has the DNA TGCGCCAGCAGCCAAGAAGGGTCTAGCACAGATACGCAGTATTTT. Encoded protein: CASSQEGSSTDTQYF.

In its sample, this clone was seen once. The V gene is TRBV7-9, the J gene TRBJ1-4; tentative D call: TRBD1 (5 bases). With 5 bases removed from V and 3 bases from J, the gap between germline ends came to 10 bases. Germline V gene lookup returns CDR1 SEHNR and CDR2 FQNEAQ (reference sequence). CDR3 length: 14 amino acids. The CDR3 loop is CASSRGGSNEKLFF. The CDR3 DNA is TGTGCCAGCAGCCGTGGGGGGTCTAATGAAAAACTGTTTTTT.

The chain combines TRBV2 with TRBJ1-2; no definite D call. CDR1 and CDR2 (germline): SNHLY, FYNNEI. Trimming removed 5 bases from V and 4 bases from J, with 20 bases in between. The CDR3 loop spans 16 amino acids. The CDR3 DNA reads as TGTGCCAGCAGTAACGCATGTTACCGAAAGACCTATGGCTACACCTTC. This encodes CASSNACYRKTYGYTF.

The chain has TRBV5-1 and TRBJ2-5; 8 bases are shared with TRBD2. J lost 2 bases, V lost 0 bases, and 6 bases had no gene match. There are 16 residues in the CDR3. Looked up from germline, CDR1 is SGHRS and CDR2 is YFSETQ. In nucleotides, the CDR3 is TGCGCCAGCAGCTTGGTCCTAGCGGGCCCTCAAGAGACCCAGTACTTC. Its translation is CASSLVLAGPQETQYF.